These 27 T cell receptor beta chains came from one sample sequenced in a study of T-cell memory formation after mild COVID-19. TCRdb fed the 5' RACE reads into MiXCR, producing one record per CDR3 protein. The profile shows approximately 260,000 distinct CDR3 sequences, roughly 17% of them singletons. The sequencing input was PBMCs or a T cell subset sorted from them (not recorded which). These receptors originate from a man younger than 35 who had mild COVID-19 (a few samples of this study predate the infection). Cell type and time point are not known.

The CDR3 sequence: CSVASRLAEAFF. The CDR3, as DNA: TGCAGCGTTGCCTCGCGCCTGGCTGAAGCTTTCTTT. The chain recombines TRBV29-1 with TRBJ1-1; D is ambiguous. Trimming took 4 bases from V and 6 from J, leaving 12 bases between them. CDR3 length: 12 amino acids. Germline V gene data show CDR1 as SQVTM and CDR2 as ANQGSEA.

The chain carries TRBV4-2 and TRBJ2-7, with a tentative D call TRBD1 (5 bases). The germline V gene encodes CDR1 LGHNA and CDR2 YNFKEQ. The CDR3 is 16 amino acids. V was trimmed by 4 bases and J by 0 bases, leaving 16 bases between them. CDR3 region: CASSREQESHSYEQYF. The CDR3 nucleotides are TGTGCCAGCAGCCGAGAACAGGAATCTCACTCCTACGAGCAGTACTTC.

V and J are TRBV7-9 and TRBJ2-2; D unclear. This CDR3 region has 14 residues. CDR1 and CDR2 from the germline V gene are SEHNR and FQNEAQ (reference sequence). V was pared by 8 bases and J by 0 bases, with 10 bases between. The CDR3 region is CASSRAANTGELFF. CDR3 DNA: TGTGCCAGCTCTCGGGCAGCGAACACCGGGGAGCTGTTTTTT.

The rearrangement joins TRBV29-1 to TRBJ1-2, with 8 bases that match TRBD1. The germline V gene has CDR1 SQVTM and CDR2 ANQGSEA. The CDR3 runs 13 residues. After removal of 5 bases from V and 2 bases from J, the junction contained 4 bases not matched to a gene. This CDR3 is CSVSTGENYGYTF. For the CDR3, the DNA is TGCAGCGTTTCGACAGGGGAAAACTATGGCTACACCTTC.

This clonotype was detected ten times or more. At one boundary the junction diverges from the germline segment, which might be a read error. This chain uses TRBV5-1 with TRBJ1-1, with D possibly matching TRBD1 (5 bases). Germline V lookup: CDR1 SGHRS, CDR2 YFSETQ. This CDR3 region has 14 residues. CDR3 sequence (DNA): TGTGCCAGCAGCTTTACAGGTATGAACACTGAAGCTTTCTTT. Amino acids: CASSFTGMNTEAFF.

This clonotype appeared a few times. The CDR3 reads CSARDQSYGYTF. In nucleotides, the CDR3 is TGCAGTGCTAGAGATCAGAGCTATGGCTACACCTTC. The chain has TRBV20-1 and TRBJ1-2; D ambiguous. Germline lookup yields CDR1 DFQATT and CDR2 SNEGSKA (reference sequence). The V gene lost 0 bases and the J gene lost 4 bases, with 6 bases spanning the gap. The CDR3 spans 12 residues.

The V and J genes are TRBV29-1 and TRBJ2-5, with 9 nucleotides matching TRBD2. Per germline, CDR1 SQVTM and CDR2 ANQGSEA. This CDR3 comprises 14 residues. V lost 4 bases to trimming and J lost 5 bases; unmatched junction nucleotides: 8. CDR3 bases: TGCAGCGTTGTCGCGGCGGGGGGGACGGAGACCCAGTACTTC. Translation gives CSVVAAGGTETQYF. The full variable domain, rest sourced from reference TRBV29-1 and TRBJ2-5, is SAVISQKPSRDICQRGTSLTIQCQVDSQVTMMFWYRQQPGQSLTLIATANQGSEATYESGFVIDKFPISRPNLTFSTLTVSNMSPEDSSIYLCSVVAAGGTETQYFGPGTRLLVL.

This clonotype was seen a handful of times. The rearrangement uses TRBV7-7 and TRBJ2-5; D remains unclear. Per germline, CDR1 SSHAT and CDR2 FNYEAQ (reference sequence). This CDR3 is built from 13 residues. The ends were cut back, 4 bases at V and 0 bases at J, with 6 bases in the middle. The DNA for the CDR3 is TGTGCCAGCAGCTCAAGGTACCAAGAGACCCAGTACTTC. This sequence encodes CASSSRYQETQYF.

This rearrangement joins TRBV5-1 to TRBJ2-1; D is ambiguous. The CDR3 has 12 residues. V lost 0 bases and J lost 8, with 6 bases in between. The germline V gene has CDR1 SGHRS and CDR2 YFSETQ. This CDR3 is CASSLDAYEQFF. The CDR3 nucleotides read TGCGCCAGCAGCTTGGACGCTTATGAGCAGTTCTTC.

This clonotype has only a few counts. The chain has TRBV27 and TRBJ1-5; D not resolved. V was shortened by 0 bases and J by 9 bases, with 9 bases between the two germline ends. The CDR3 covers 13 residues. CDR1 is MNHEY, CDR2 SMNVEV, per germline (reference sequence). Here the CDR3 reads CASSLSVTTPQHF. In nucleotides, the CDR3 is TGTGCCAGCAGTTTATCTGTCACTACGCCCCAGCATTTT.

The chain recombines TRBV7-9 with TRBJ1-1; no clear D. This CDR3 is built from 13 residues. The V gene's germline CDR1 is SEHNR and CDR2 FQNEAQ (reference sequence). Trimming removed 4 bases from V and 1 base from J, with 7 bases in between. In DNA, the CDR3 is TGTGCCAGCAGCTCTTACCAGAACACTGAAGCTTTCTTT. As protein: CASSSYQNTEAFF.

This clonotype was seen ten or more times. This sequence joins TRBV4-3 and TRBJ1-5; 10 bases agree with TRBD1. Trimming cost V 0 bases and J 7 bases; bases outside gene matches: 3. Germline V gives CDR1 LGHNA, CDR2 YSLEER. This CDR3 is built from 15 residues. This chain's CDR3 is CASSQDWTGGQPQHF. CDR3 DNA: TGCGCCAGCAGCCAAGACTGGACAGGGGGGCAGCCCCAGCATTTT.

The chain has TRBV7-2 and TRBJ2-7; the D gene is possibly TRBD1 (5 bases). The CDR3 is made up of 13 amino acids. CDR1 is SGHTA and CDR2 is FQGNSA in the germline V gene. The V end was cut by 3 bases, the J end by 8 bases, with 14 bases between. The CDR3 sequence: CASSLAPREQQYV. CDR3 sequence (DNA): TGTGCCAGCAGCTTGGCCCCCAGGGAACAGCAGTACGTC.

The gene calls are TRBV24-1 and TRBJ2-1; 11 bases are shared with TRBD1. Per the germline V gene, CDR1 is KGHDR and CDR2 is SFDVKD. The CDR3 has 15 residues. Trimming removed 9 bases from V and 7 bases from J; junction bases left unmatched: 10. CDR3 region: CATGRLGTGGNEQFF. CDR3 nucleotides: TGTGCCACCGGGAGGCTCGGGACAGGGGGTAATGAGCAGTTCTTC.

The chain couples TRBV7-3 to TRBJ2-3, with 9 bases aligning to TRBD2. Germline CDR1 reads SGHTA; CDR2 reads FQGTGA. V shed 3 bases and J 2 bases; nucleotides not matched to a gene: 3. The CDR3 totals 15 residues. Here the CDR3 reads CASSLAGGFTDTQYF. The CDR3 DNA is TGTGCCAGCAGCTTGGCGGGGGGGTTCACAGATACGCAGTATTTT.

This clonotype showed up just a few times. The rearrangement uses TRBV15 and TRBJ2-5; 14 nucleotides line up with TRBD2. Germline V gene sequence: CDR1 LNHNV, CDR2 YYDKDF (reference sequence). The V segment lost 3 bases and the J segment 3 bases; nucleotides outside the gene matches: 9. This CDR3 contains 18 residues. This chain's CDR3 is CATSREHTGLAGEETQYF. CDR3 coding DNA: TGTGCCACCAGCAGGGAACATACGGGACTAGCGGGGGAAGAGACCCAGTACTTC.

This clonotype was counted a few times. The conserved phenylalanine or tryptophan is not found at the CDR3 terminus, so this likely reflects a read error. Because the CDR3's place on the DNA is in doubt, the DNA is left out and the CDR3 is given as listed by TCRdb. V gene TRBV6-6 combines with J gene TRBJ1-1; TRBD1 reflects the table's D call only, with no check against the DNA. The CDR3 sequence runs 11 residues, both termini included. Germline CDR1 and CDR2: MNHNY and SVGAGI (reference sequence). CDR3 in amino acids: CASSLGQGLYV.

This clonotype was seen only a few times. This chain links TRBV5-1 with TRBJ1-1; 8 bases are shared with TRBD1. The germline gives CDR1 SGHRS, CDR2 YFSETQ. The CDR3 is 15 amino acids. Unmatched junction bases numbered 5, after V lost 4 bases and J lost 0 bases. CDR3 sequence: CASSLQGGLNTEAFF. CDR3 coding DNA: TGCGCCAGCAGCCTACAGGGGGGATTGAACACTGAAGCTTTCTTT.

This clonotype was recorded at least ten times. The chain couples TRBV15 to TRBJ2-3; 11 nucleotides agree with TRBD2. The CDR3 totals 15 residues. Germline V gives CDR1 LNHNV, CDR2 YYDKDF (reference sequence). The V segment lost 1 base and the J segment 4 bases; nucleotides outside the gene matches: 1. The CDR3 loop reads CATSRASGGPDTQYF. In nucleotides, the CDR3 is TGTGCCACCAGCAGAGCTAGCGGGGGGCCAGATACGCAGTATTTT.

This clonotype has a handful of counts. The chain couples TRBV6-2 or TRBV6-3 to TRBJ2-5; no clear D. Trimming pared 0 bases from V and 2 bases from J, leaving 13 bases between. This CDR3 region has 16 residues. Germline V gene lookup returns CDR1 MNHEY and CDR2 SVGEGT. This CDR3 is CASSYSRRPVQETQYF. The CDR3 bases are TGTGCCAGCAGTTACTCGAGGAGACCAGTTCAAGAGACCCAGTACTTC.

This clonotype was seen only a few times. This rearrangement joins TRBV29-1 to TRBJ1-1, with D tentatively TRBD1 (5 bases). CDR3 length: 13 residues. The V end lost 3 bases, the J end lost 3 bases, and 11 bases lay between the germline ends. The germline gives CDR1 SQVTM, CDR2 ANQGSEA. The DNA for the CDR3 is TGCAGCGTTGACAGGGAATGGGACACTGAAGCTTTCTTT. It translates to CSVDREWDTEAFF.

The chain employs TRBV12-3 or TRBV12-4 and TRBJ2-5; D may correspond to TRBD1 or TRBD2 (5 bases each). V was clipped by 5 bases and J by 8 bases, with 15 bases between them. This CDR3 comprises 13 residues. This CDR3 reads CASSGGTSGTQYF. In nucleotides, the CDR3 is TGTGCCAGCAGTGGTGGGACCTCCGGAACCCAGTACTTC.

This clonotype has a handful of counts. CDR3: CASSQMADTQYF. The CDR3 DNA is TGCGCCAGCAGCCAAATGGCAGATACGCAGTATTTT. The chain joins TRBV4-1 to TRBJ2-3; D gene ambiguous. Germline CDR1 reads MGHRA; CDR2 reads YSYEKL. The CDR3 loop spans 12 amino acids. V was pared by 2 bases and J by 4 bases, with 4 bases between.

The chain couples TRBV6-5 to TRBJ2-3, with 7 bases aligning to TRBD1. The CDR3 length is 15 residues. With V trimmed by 0 bases and J by 5 bases, 5 bases remained unmatched. The germline CDR1 and CDR2 sequences are MNHEY and SVGAGI. The CDR3 loop reads CASSYSTGRGDTQYF. In DNA form, the CDR3 reads TGTGCCAGCAGTTACTCGACAGGGAGAGGAGATACGCAGTATTTT.

The V and J genes are TRBV7-8 and TRBJ2-5; the D gene could be TRBD1 or TRBD2 (5 bases each). Germline V gene sequence: CDR1 SGHVS, CDR2 FQNEAQ. The CDR3 totals 13 residues. Trimming stripped 5 bases from V and 3 bases from J, with 10 bases between. This chain's CDR3 is CASSRGRKETQYF. The DNA of the CDR3 is TGTGCCAGCAGCCGGGGACGGAAAGAGACCCAGTACTTC.

The sample holds a few counts of this clonotype. The chain couples TRBV7-6 to TRBJ1-1; the D is unclear. This CDR3 region has 18 residues. The germline V and J ends were trimmed by 7 bases and 0 bases, with 24 bases remaining between them. Looked up from germline, CDR1 is SGHVS and CDR2 is FNYEAQ. This chain's CDR3 is CASTLGRVFGSLNTEAFF. CDR3 coding DNA: TGTGCCAGCACCCTCGGTAGGGTTTTTGGGAGTTTGAACACTGAAGCTTTCTTT.

This clonotype was detected a few times. The CDR3 loop is CASSQERGSGNEQFF. The DNA for the CDR3 is TGTGCCAGCAGCCAAGAGCGGGGCAGTGGCAATGAGCAGTTCTTC. The chain is built from TRBV4-2 and TRBJ2-1, with D possibly TRBD2 on 6 matching bases. Trimming stripped 0 bases from V and 6 bases from J, with 12 bases between. CDR3 size: 15 residues. Germline-derived CDR1 and CDR2 are LGHNA and YNFKEQ.